This entry concerns a single T cell receptor beta chain. In this sample, this clone turned up a few times. This receptor's antigen is unknown. Base qualities are missing; no much larger clone stands one base away. TCRbeta CDR3 regions were amplified from genomic DNA using the immunoSEQ Assay, a bias-controlled multiplex PCR. Under the source paper's analysis protocol: Within the assay, amplification of reference gene primers was used to estimate how many nucleated cells each sample contained. To quantify the absolute abundance of each unique TCRbeta CDR3 rearrangement, sequence reads were collapsed and filtered. For each sample, productive Simpson clonality was calculated by taking the square root of Simpson's diversity index across productive rearrangements. The table comes from immuneACCESS by way of TCRdb, which keeps in-frame sequences with V and J called. Part of the clones is missing from these tables; in studies checked, under half for an unresolved V gene and the rest for unknown reasons. The DNA was the basis for D and trimming; V, J and clone size are from that table. This sample holds 50,000 to 70,000 clones; about 80% were observed only once. The top ten clonotypes cover over 20% of the sample.

This entry belongs to a study of blood T cell repertoires in COVID-19 (dated by TCRdb to about 2020). Notes on the research overall: The collaborator samples originated in the United States, Italy and Spain and spanned the acute and convalescent phases of COVID-19. HLA class I and class II types, where available, came from metadata supplied by the sample provider rather than from assay-based typing. A freely available public database, intended as a resource for researchers studying the immune response to SARS-CoV-2, is where the repertoires were released. Deeply sampled blood TCRbeta repertoires from subjects exposed to, actively infected with, or recovered from COVID-19 were included in the dataset. Sample metadata almost always included a de-identified subject ID, COVID-19 status, age in years and sex. Samples were obtained from the ongoing ImmuneRACE study (first 160 participants) and from some 1,200 subjects provided by 6 global collaborators. The material from the prospective study consisted of cDNA or gDNA derived from T cells, B-cell-depleted T cells, or PBMCs.

The CDR3, cysteine through phenylalanine, is 15 amino acids long. Only CDR3 DNA is held: 45 bases, read in frame from base 1. Reading the germline V gene gives CDR1 MNHEY and CDR2 SVGAGI. Trimming leaves V shorter by 6 bases and J shorter by 8 bases, with the junction holding 9 bases beyond the gene matches. Beyond this particular receptor, the publication reports: The amount of clinical and demographic metadata varied by source and participant and was provided uncurated.

Whole blood was collected in K2EDTA tubes by collaborating institutions according to the institutions' own protocols. For TCRbeta analysis, collaborators shipped samples as frozen whole blood, isolated PBMCs, or DNA extracted from either of those sample types. The sequencing input was peripheral blood. The source is a man aged 45 to 65 with active or convalescent COVID-19. This receptor chain uses TRBV6-5 and TRBJ1-4; a stretch of 10 junction bases matches TRBD1. The DNA sequence reads TGTGCCAGCAGAGTAGACAGGGGGCGGTTGGAAAAACTGTTTTTT. Protein translation: CASRVDRGRLEKLFF.